A single sample gave rise to the 19 T cell receptor beta chains below, sequenced in a study of T cell changes during pregnancy in multiple sclerosis (dated by TCRdb to the late 2010s). The library was obtained by the immunoSEQ multiplex PCR assay. TCRdb holds this immuneACCESS table with in-frame rearrangements only. Some clones are missing; in checked studies, unresolved V genes explain under half, and the rest has no known cause. A total of around 72,000 clones appear in this sample, roughly 89% of them only once. The ten largest make up roughly 0.7% of the sample. Specimen: peripheral blood, collected in the third trimester of pregnancy. The receptors shown here come from a female donor in good health, enrolled as a control in a pregnancy study.

The chain recombines TRBV18 with TRBJ2-7; tentative D call: TRBD2 (6 bases). Trimming shortened V by 4 bases and J by 6 bases, and 19 bases separated the two germline ends. Looked up from germline, CDR1 is KGHSH and CDR2 is LQKENI. The CDR3 runs 15 residues. The CDR3: CASSREPTRILEQYF. In nucleotides, the CDR3 is TGTGCCAGCTCACGGGAACCGACTAGAATTCTCGAGCAGTACTTC.

The rearrangement joins TRBV6-5 to TRBJ2-2; tentative D call: TRBD2 (6 bases). The CDR3 runs to 14 residues. Germline-derived CDR1 and CDR2 are MNHEY and SVGAGI. V lost 7 bases and J lost 13, with 22 bases in between. The CDR3 DNA reads as TGTGCCAGCAACCCAGGAACGGGCCGGGGAGGGCTGTTTTTT. This sequence encodes CASNPGTGRGGLFF.

This rearrangement joins TRBV19 to TRBJ2-7; weak D call: TRBD2 (7 bases). This CDR3 spans 15 amino acids. Deletions cut 6 bases from V and 2 bases from J, with 17 bases between. The germline V gene encodes CDR1 LNHDA and CDR2 SQIVND (reference sequence). Written as DNA, the CDR3 is TGTGCCAGTAGCCCCCTCCCGGGGGGCCCCTACGAGCAGTACTTC. Translated, it gives CASSPLPGGPYEQYF.

This clone occurred once. V gene TRBV12-5 combines with J gene TRBJ1-2, with D unclear. The CDR3 is 12 residues long. V was clipped by 3 bases and J by 8 bases, with 10 bases between them. Germline loops: CDR1 LGHNT, CDR2 FRNRAP. The CDR3 DNA reads as TGTGCTAGTGGTTTCGATTTGGGCGGCTACACCTTC. This gives the protein CASGFDLGGYTF.

A few counts support this clone. This sequence joins TRBV7-8 and TRBJ2-1, with D hard to call. The CDR3 has 14 amino acids. Germline CDR1 is SGHVS and CDR2 is FQNEAQ. The germline V and J ends were trimmed by 1 base and 3 bases, with 7 bases remaining between them. The CDR3 DNA is TGTGCCAGCAGCTTAGTATACAACTACAATGAGCAGTTCTTC. As protein: CASSLVYNYNEQFF. Based on the CDR3 plus reference TRBV7-8 and TRBJ2-1, the full variable domain is GAGVSQSPRYKVAKRGQDVALRCDPISGHVSLFWYQQALGQGPEFLTYFQNEAQLDKSGLPSDRFFAERPEGSVSTLKIQRTQQEDSAVYLCASSLVYNYNEQFFGPGTRLTVL.

The rearrangement links TRBV7-9 to TRBJ1-1; 7 positions agree with TRBD1. There are 14 residues in the CDR3. Losses at the gene ends were 5 bases for V and 1 base for J; bases not matched to a gene: 4. In germline, CDR1 is SEHNR, CDR2 FQNEAQ (reference sequence). CDR3: CASSGRQGNTEAFF. CDR3 DNA: TGTGCCAGCAGCGGTCGACAGGGGAACACTGAAGCTTTCTTT.

The chain is built from TRBV6-5 and TRBJ1-1; TRBD1 is a possible D gene (6 bases). The CDR3 spans 15 residues. Trimming took off 6 bases at V and 2 bases at J, with 16 bases between the two ends. Germline CDR1 and CDR2: MNHEY and SVGAGI. CDR3 in amino acids: CASSRPPRGNTEAFF. DNA for the CDR3: TGTGCCAGCAGCCGTCCCCCCAGGGGCAACACTGAAGCTTTCTTT.

The genes are TRBV6-5 and TRBJ2-6; possibly TRBD1 for D (6 bases). Germline V gene sequence: CDR1 MNHEY, CDR2 SVGAGI. V was shortened by 2 bases and J by 1 base, with 6 bases between the two germline ends. This CDR3 spans 15 amino acids. The CDR3 DNA reads as TGTGCCAGCAGTTACGACAGGTCTGGGGCCAACGTCCTGACTTTC. This encodes CASSYDRSGANVLTF.

This chain joins TRBV5-1 and TRBJ1-1, with TRBD1 matching 8 bases. The CDR3 extends over 15 amino acids. After removal of 4 bases from V and 1 base from J, the junction contained 6 bases not matched to a gene. Germline-derived CDR1 and CDR2 are SGHRS and YFSETQ. The CDR3 sequence: CASSPRTGTNTEAFF. Here the CDR3 DNA reads TGCGCCAGCAGCCCTAGGACAGGGACGAACACTGAAGCTTTCTTT.

The rearrangement joins TRBV6-6 to TRBJ2-3; 8 bases are a match to TRBD2. Germline V lookup: CDR1 MNHNY, CDR2 SVGAGI (reference sequence). The CDR3 sequence is 16 residues long. J lost 6 bases, V lost 0 bases, and 8 bases had no gene match. The CDR3 sequence is CASSYSEREMLDTQYF. The CDR3 DNA is TGTGCCAGCAGTTACTCAGAGCGGGAGATGTTGGATACGCAGTATTTT.

The chain has TRBV7-2 and TRBJ1-4, with 9 positions matching TRBD1. CDR3 length equals 16 residues. J gave up 4 bases and V 5 bases, and 8 bases lay outside the gene matches. Germline assignment: CDR1 SGHTA and CDR2 FQGNSA. The chain's CDR3 is CASSPRTGASNEKLFF. In DNA form, the CDR3 reads TGTGCCAGCAGCCCCCGGACAGGGGCGAGTAATGAAAAACTGTTTTTT.

The chain links TRBV7-2 to TRBJ2-7; 8 bases line up with TRBD1. Germline loops: CDR1 SGHTA, CDR2 FQGNSA. This CDR3 has 16 residues. V lost 1 base and J lost 5; bases outside the gene matches: 10. CDR3 sequence (DNA): TGTGCCAGCAGCTTAGACGGTAGGACAGGGCTGGACGAGCAGTACTTC. It yields the protein CASSLDGRTGLDEQYF.

This chain links TRBV27 with TRBJ2-7; D gene unclear. Looked up from germline, CDR1 is MNHEY and CDR2 is SMNVEV (reference sequence). The CDR3 totals 13 residues. Trimming cost V 3 bases and J 3 bases, with 9 bases left between them. The CDR3 DNA sequence: TGTGCCAGCAGTTTCGGTCCTAACTACGAGCAGTACTTC. Protein sequence: CASSFGPNYEQYF.

The V gene is TRBV9, the J gene TRBJ1-2; D gene ambiguous. The V gene lost 4 bases and the J gene lost 4 bases, with 8 bases spanning the gap. From germline, CDR1 is SGDLS and CDR2 YYNGEE. The CDR3 contains 12 residues. CDR3 sequence (DNA): TGTGCCAGCAGCCCAGGCACCTATGGCTACACCTTC. It specifies CASSPGTYGYTF.

CDR3 sequence (DNA): TGTGCCAGCAGTGTTAGCGGGGGCAACAATGAGCAGTTCTTC. It codes for CASSVSGGNNEQFF. The V and J genes are TRBV6-4 and TRBJ2-1; 9 nucleotides agree with TRBD2. The germline V gene has CDR1 MRHNA and CDR2 SNTAGT. The CDR3 contains 14 residues. Trimming cost V 4 bases and J 5 bases; bases outside gene matches: 3.

The CDR3 loop is CASSLAFLTDTQYF. In nucleotides, the CDR3 is TGTGCCAGCAGCTTAGCGTTTCTCACAGATACGCAGTATTTT. The V call is TRBV7-2, the J call TRBJ2-3, with D hard to call. Germline CDR1 reads SGHTA; CDR2 reads FQGNSA. The V end was cut by 0 bases, the J end by 2 bases, with 6 bases between. CDR3 size: 14 residues.

The rearrangement links TRBV9 to TRBJ1-5; D unresolved. The germline V gene encodes CDR1 SGDLS and CDR2 YYNGEE. Trimming removed 0 bases at V and 6 bases at J, with 7 bases between. The CDR3 contains 13 residues. The CDR3 sequence: CASSVGASQPQHF. CDR3 coding DNA: TGTGCCAGCAGCGTAGGGGCTTCTCAGCCCCAGCATTTT.

The chain joins TRBV5-1 to TRBJ1-1; 7 bases are a match to TRBD1. Germline V gene lookup returns CDR1 SGHRS and CDR2 YFSETQ. The CDR3 length is 14 residues. Germline trimming cut 4 bases from V and 5 bases from J; bases unmatched to any gene: 8. The CDR3 reads CASSQYAGGTEAFF. The CDR3 DNA is TGCGCCAGCAGCCAGTATGCAGGGGGAACTGAAGCTTTCTTT.

V and J are TRBV9 and TRBJ2-4; 7 bases line up with TRBD1. Looked up from germline, CDR1 is SGDLS and CDR2 is YYNGEE. This CDR3 region has 16 residues. J was trimmed by 1 base and V by 4 bases; bases with no gene match: 8. The CDR3 sequence: CASSHQTGMAKNIQYF. The CDR3 DNA sequence: TGTGCCAGCAGCCACCAGACAGGGATGGCCAAAAACATTCAGTACTTC.